This note documents a single TCR beta chain sequence. Based on its abundance in the sample, this clone is medium-sized (0.01 to 0.1%). What antigen it recognizes has not been identified. Per-base qualities were not stored, and no clone one base away is much larger. All patients had early-stage hepatocellular carcinoma and received no therapy before surgical resection. No macroscopic evidence of necrosis or hemorrhage was present in the sampled areas. TCR sequencing (ImmunoSeq) was performed on multiple regions from two patients. Frozen resection tissue samples were collected at least 1 cm apart from each other. Samples with the label N were taken from nontumoral liver tissue next to the tumor. Genomic DNA was extracted from bulk tissue using the DNeasy blood and tissue kit. TCR beta chain CDR3 regions were sequenced from genomic DNA using the immunoSEQ assay. Primers annealing to V and J segments amplified rearranged VDJ segments. Processing in the source paper ran as follows. The ImmunoSeq Analyzer software was used to calculate clonality and richness metrics. To find clones with differing abundance between regions, Fisher's exact test was applied together with a beta-binomial method for extra stringency. TCRdb provides this immuneACCESS table in a form limited to in-frame rearrangements. Some clones are lacking; in checked studies, under half of them reflect an unresolved V gene, and why the rest are absent is not known. That table supplies the V and J calls and clone size; D and trimming were determined from the DNA. A total of tens of thousands of clones appear in this sample, around 73% of them only once. The ten largest clones take up about a sixth of the sample.

These data originate in a study of intratumoral heterogeneity in liver cancer. About the study as a whole: Across the full roughly 15-patient cohort, most patients were male and a median age of around 63 years was recorded. To examine intratumor heterogeneity, the study integrated RNA-seq, DNA sequencing, TCR-seq and SNP array data obtained from multiple regions of hepatocellular carcinoma specimens. Of the 71 multiregional samples collected from approximately 15 HCC patients in the overall cohort, approximately 51 were tumoral regions and around 20 were adjacent nontumoral regions. Study-wide findings and limitations: The authors acknowledged a relatively low patient number and under-sampled tumor-infiltrating lymphocyte representation as limitations.

The CDR3 has 13 amino acids, counting the end cysteine and phenylalanine. Only CDR3 DNA remains: 39 bases, in frame from the first base. From the germline V gene (reference sequence), CDR1 is MNHEY and CDR2 is SMNVEV. The V and J ends are trimmed by 10 bases and 0 bases, leaving 12 bases between them. The V gene is TRBV27 and the J gene is TRBJ1-1, with TRBD1 tentatively as D gene (5 bases match). This receptor was taken from a woman in her 70s with hepatocellular carcinoma. The sample consisted of tumor-adjacent normal tissue, taken before any cancer treatment. The nucleotide sequence reads as follows: TGTGCCACCGGCCGGGGGTTGAACACTGAAGCTTTCTTT. Translated, it gives CATGRGLNTEAFF.